A single sample gave rise to the 17 T cell receptor beta chains below, sequenced in a study of blood T cell repertoires in COVID-19. The data were produced by immunoSEQ multiplex PCR, yet TCRdb's version contains in-frame clones alone and is incomplete. The sample carries about 98,000 clones, around 82% recorded once. What was sequenced was peripheral blood. These receptors were collected from a man aged 65 to 85 with active or convalescent COVID-19.

This chain links TRBV19 with TRBJ1-6; no definite D call. The CDR3 sequence is 14 residues long. V was shortened by 6 bases and J by 10 bases, with 16 bases between the two germline ends. Germline V gene sequence: CDR1 LNHDA, CDR2 SQIVND (reference sequence). The CDR3: CASRPLSVRSPLHF. DNA for the CDR3: TGTGCCAGTAGACCTCTGTCCGTACGGTCACCCCTCCACTTT.

The CDR3 spells CASSQDPGGYAYGYTF. In nucleotides, the CDR3 is TGCGCCAGCAGCCAAGATCCTGGAGGGTATGCCTATGGCTACACCTTC. V is TRBV4-1 and J is TRBJ1-2; D remains unclear. The germline CDR1 and CDR2 sequences are MGHRA and YSYEKL. The CDR3 has 16 residues. Trimming stripped 0 bases from V and 4 bases from J, with 15 bases between.

The rearrangement links TRBV10-3 to TRBJ1-2, with 11 bases that match TRBD1. The CDR3 is 14 amino acids. From germline, CDR1 is ENHRY and CDR2 SYGVKD. The ends lost 6 bases at V and 3 bases at J; junction bases unmatched: 3. The CDR3, as DNA: TGTGCCATCAGGAGGGGACAGGGGGACTATGGCTACACCTTC. It codes for CAIRRGQGDYGYTF.

The rearrangement uses TRBV6-5 and TRBJ2-7, with TRBD1 matching 7 bases. This CDR3 comprises 16 residues. Germline V gives CDR1 MNHEY, CDR2 SVGAGI. V trimming: 4 bases; J trimming: 4 bases; junction bases outside the gene matches: 13. CDR3 in amino acids: CASSSPRTGDGYEQYF. Written as DNA, the CDR3 is TGTGCCAGCAGTTCCCCCCGGACAGGCGACGGGTACGAGCAGTACTTC.

The chain joins TRBV3-1 (or the pseudogene TRBV3-2) to TRBJ2-7, with no clear D. Germline values: CDR1 LGHDT, CDR2 YNNKEL (reference sequence). V was clipped by 1 base and J by 3 bases, with 4 bases between them. This CDR3 region has 12 residues. The CDR3 reads CASSQGIYEQYF. The CDR3 nucleotides are TGTGCCAGCAGCCAAGGTATCTACGAGCAGTACTTC.

The rearrangement uses TRBV11-3 and TRBJ2-3, with D perhaps TRBD1 (5 bases). The CDR3 extends over 15 amino acids. CDR1 is SGHNT, CDR2 YENEEA, per germline. With 1 base removed from V and 5 bases from J, the gap between germline ends came to 13 bases. The CDR3 sequence is CASSLAAGLGDTQYF. In DNA form, the CDR3 reads TGTGCCAGCAGCTTAGCGGCAGGGCTTGGAGATACGCAGTATTTT.

The chain combines TRBV3-1 (or the pseudogene TRBV3-2) with TRBJ1-2; D is undetermined. Germline values: CDR1 LGHDT, CDR2 YNNKEL (reference sequence). Trimming removed 2 bases from V and 1 base from J, with 11 bases in between. The CDR3 extends over 15 amino acids. CDR3 DNA sequence: TGTGCCAGCAGCCAAACGAGGCTTTTTAACTATGGCTACACCTTC. This sequence encodes CASSQTRLFNYGYTF.

V gene TRBV2 combines with J gene TRBJ1-1; D remains ambiguous. The CDR3 totals 13 residues. V dropped 7 bases and J dropped 1 base, with 10 bases sitting between them. Looked up from germline, CDR1 is SNHLY and CDR2 is FYNNEI. CDR3 in DNA: TGTGCCAGCAAAGTGGAGGGGAACACTGAAGCTTTCTTT. It encodes CASKVEGNTEAFF.

V gene TRBV7-9 combines with J gene TRBJ1-6; 7 bases line up with TRBD1. Trimming took 0 bases from V and 10 from J; bases not matched to a gene: 0. The germline V gene has CDR1 SEHNR and CDR2 FQNEAQ (reference sequence). The CDR3 has 13 amino acids. The CDR3 loop is CASSLAGGSPLHF. CDR3 nucleotide sequence: TGTGCCAGCAGCTTAGCAGGGGGCTCACCCCTCCACTTT. Complete variable domain (other parts from reference TRBV7-9 and TRBJ1-6): DTGVSQNPRHKITKRGQNVTFRCDPISEHNRLYWYRQTLGQGPEFLTYFQNEAQLEKSRLLSDRFSAERPKGSFSTLEIQRTEQGDSAMYLCASSLAGGSPLHFGNGTRLTVT.

The rearrangement joins TRBV9 to TRBJ2-1; a weak D match, TRBD1 (6 bases). The V end was cut by 2 bases, the J end by 7 bases, with 13 bases between. CDR1 is SGDLS, CDR2 YYNGEE, per germline. The CDR3 consists of 14 residues. The CDR3 is CASSVTGSRNEQFF. The CDR3 DNA reads TGTGCCAGCAGCGTGACAGGTTCTAGGAATGAGCAGTTCTTC.

The V call is TRBV4-3, the J call TRBJ2-3; TRBD2 matches 7 bases. CDR1 LGHNA and CDR2 YSLEER come from the germline V gene. The CDR3 loop spans 17 amino acids. Losses at the gene ends were 0 bases for V and 2 bases for J; bases not matched to a gene: 8. In DNA, the CDR3 is TGCGCCAGCAGCCAAGACCTATGGGGGGGTCTCACAGATACGCAGTATTTT. Amino acid sequence: CASSQDLWGGLTDTQYF.

The CDR3 nucleotides are TGTGCCAGCAGCTTATTCGATGAGCAGTTCTTC. Translation gives CASSLFDEQFF. The rearrangement joins TRBV7-8 to TRBJ2-1; D is undetermined. Per germline, CDR1 SGHVS and CDR2 FQNEAQ. There are 11 residues in the CDR3. The germline V and J ends were trimmed by 2 bases and 8 bases, with 4 bases remaining between them.

V and J are TRBV3-1 (or the pseudogene TRBV3-2) and TRBJ1-5; D gene ambiguous. The V gene lost 1 base and the J gene lost 2 bases, with 9 bases spanning the gap. This CDR3 is 15 amino acids long. Germline CDR1 is LGHDT and CDR2 is YNNKEL (reference sequence). CDR3 residues: CASSQAGSGNQPQHF. The CDR3 DNA reads TGTGCCAGCAGCCAAGCGGGGAGTGGCAATCAGCCCCAGCATTTT.

In this sample, this clone turned up once. The chain combines TRBV9 with TRBJ1-2; weak D call: TRBD1 (6 bases). Germline V gene data show CDR1 as SGDLS and CDR2 as YYNGEE. V was trimmed by 5 bases and J by 5 bases, leaving 19 bases between them. This CDR3 has 15 amino acids. CDR3 nucleotide sequence: TGTGCCAGCAGTCAAGAACAGGGTTCGACTTATGGCTACACCTTC. Its translation is CASSQEQGSTYGYTF.

The CDR3 DNA follows: TGTGCCAGCACTCAGGGGATTAAGCCCCAGCATTTT. Its protein is CASTQGIKPQHF. This chain links TRBV12-3 or TRBV12-4 with TRBJ1-5; possible D gene TRBD1, 6 bases. This CDR3 has 12 amino acids. Trimming removed 7 bases from V and 8 bases from J, with 12 bases in between.

J is TRBJ2-5 and V is TRBV28, with D possibly TRBD2 on 5 matching bases. CDR1 and CDR2 (germline): MDHEN, SYDVKM. The V end was cut by 7 bases, the J end by 4 bases, with 16 bases between. The CDR3 has 14 amino acids. Here the CDR3 DNA reads TGTGCCAGCACCCCCTTCCGTAGCGTAGAGACCCAGTACTTC. It is translated as CASTPFRSVETQYF.

This clone appeared a single time. The chain employs TRBV6-5 and TRBJ2-7; TRBD1 aligns across 9 bases. CDR1 and CDR2 from the germline V gene are MNHEY and SVGAGI. V lost 6 bases, J lost 1 base, and 7 bases stayed unmatched. The CDR3 totals 15 residues. The CDR3 sequence: CASSIGTGSSYEQYF. The CDR3, as DNA: TGTGCCAGCAGCATCGGGACAGGGAGTTCCTACGAGCAGTACTTC.